The following is a T cell receptor beta chain sequence with its context. PCR was performed using 60 Vbeta and 13 Jbeta primers. Clones were sequenced by immunoSEQ multiplex PCR, and TCRdb holds only the in-frame ones, with some missing. In the table there are tens of thousands of clones, around 84% of which are singletons. The data are from a study of cytomegalovirus exposure and HLA in healthy donors. The V gene's germline CDR1 is MGHRA and CDR2 YSYEKL. The CDR3 is 13 amino acids. Sequencing was done on a sample of PBMCs. This clonotype originated in a man in his forties in good health and CMV-seronegative. The chain combines TRBV4-1 with TRBJ2-5, with unresolved D. The J call may be incorrect, as the DNA end agrees better with TRBJ2-7. The CDR3 region is CASSQGMDYEQYF. DNA for the CDR3: TGCGCCAGCAGCCAGGGGATGGACTACGAGCAGTACTTC.